A selection of T cell receptor beta chains follows, all from one sample in a study of blood T cell repertoires in COVID-19. Repertoires were generated with immunoSEQ multiplex PCR, while TCRdb's copy carries only in-frame clones and drops some. The profile shows approximately 97,000 clones, around nine tenths of them singletons. The sequenced sample was peripheral blood. The receptors here all came from an elderly woman with acute or convalescent COVID-19. Each CDR3 is given without its conserved first and last residue.

TRBV19	ASSLTGSYGYT
TRBV2	ASSQGTGFSYGYT
TRBV7-8	ASSFRGLATNEKLF
TRBV15	ATSSRTGNQPQH
TRBV19	ASSIDGRQGASGYT
TRBV9	ASSGRDSPRTRGYEQY
TRBV14	ASSPRPRVLSPGELF
TRBV19	ASRQGGGNQPQH
TRBV29-1	SVGQGNGYT
TRBV6-1	ASSETRTTHQH
TRBV10-3	AIRAGGEETQY
TRBV5-4	ASSLMSRNEQF
TRBV4-2	ASSNPTSGGVETQY
TRBV4-1	ASSQDRIYGYT
TRBV5-1	ASSPGQGSYEQY
TRBV15	ATSTKVAQPQH
TRBV14	ASSYPTQDTYNEQF
TRBV3-1/TRBV3-2	ASSPGVPGGYGYT
TRBV6-5	ASNQAWNLNTEAF